This TCR beta chain is from a study of blood T cell repertoires in COVID-19. The assay was immunoSEQ multiplex PCR, and TCRdb's table has in-frame clones only and misses some. The sample consists of nearly 350,000 clones, 87% of them appearing once. The specimen was PBMCs or T cells enriched from blood (not recorded which). This sequence was found in a woman aged 30 to 39 who had recovered from COVID-19.

The CDR3 loop reads CASRTQKDREAYGYTF. In nucleotides, the CDR3 is TGTGCCAGTAGGACACAGAAGGACAGGGAGGCGTACGGCTACACCTTC. The rearrangement links TRBV19 to TRBJ1-2; 8 bases agree with TRBD1. CDR3 length equals 16 residues. The trim removed 6 bases at V and 8 bases at J, leaving 17 bases unmatched. The germline gives CDR1 LNHDA, CDR2 SQIVND (reference sequence). The whole variable domain, filled in from reference TRBV19 and TRBJ1-2, reads DGGITQSPKYLFRKEGQNVTLSCEQNLNHDAMYWYRQDPGQGLRLIYYSQIVNDFQKGDIAEGYSVSREKKESFPLTVTSAQKNPTAFYLCASRTQKDREAYGYTFGSGTRLTVV.